This T cell receptor (beta chain) is drawn from a study of cytomegalovirus exposure and HLA in healthy donors. Findings and caveats of the study: Researchers reported in a later analysis that a missense DCLRE1C variant was tied to TCR beta V- and J-gene trimming. About 180 TCR beta chains were listed as cytomegalovirus-associated. A later analysis associated 15,000 to 20,000 TCR beta sequences with HLA alleles at a 0.05 false discovery rate.

PCR was performed using 60 Vbeta and 13 Jbeta primers. Sequencing used immunoSEQ multiplex PCR; TCRdb keeps in-frame clones, though not all of them. Of around 100,000 clones listed, around four fifths are singletons. Unrecorded immune exposures were likely, despite nominal health at sampling. A word on this clone: The antigen is undetermined.

Specimen: PBMCs. This TCR came from a female donor in good health and CMV-seropositive.

CDR3 DNA sequence: TGTGCCAGCAGCCACGCGAGCTTGCCGAACACTGAAGCTTTCTTT. Amino acid sequence: CASSHASLPNTEAFF. This sequence joins TRBV9 and TRBJ1-1; D ambiguous. V was shortened by 4 bases and J by 1 base, with 14 bases between the two germline ends. Per germline, CDR1 SGDLS and CDR2 YYNGEE. The CDR3 extends over 15 amino acids.